These T cell receptor beta chains were read from a single sample in a study of T cell responses to AZD1222 COVID-19 vaccine. Here immunoSEQ multiplex PCR was the method, and the copy in TCRdb shows in-frame clones only, minus some. The sample records 80,000 to 95,000 clones, roughly nine tenths being singletons. Sequencing was performed on peripheral blood, taken on day 0 of MenACWY control vaccination. Receptors were obtained from an adult in good health. The CDR3 runs from the conserved cysteine through the conserved F or W. A D gene is named only where the DNA matches it firmly. Clone sizes are given selectively: once, few, many, or a class where the clone is expanded.

j_call clone_size v_call d_call cdr3_aa cdr3_nt
TRBJ2-5 . TRBV24-1 . CATSESGSETQYF TGTGCCACCAGTGAATCGGGGTCGGAGACCCAGTACTTC
TRBJ2-1 . TRBV4-1 . CASSQDLGETIGPFF TGCGCCAGCAGCCAAGATTTGGGGGAGACTATAGGGCCGTTCTTC
TRBJ2-5 . TRBV5-1 TRBD1 CASSLVGDRGQETQYF TGCGCCAGCAGCTTGGTAGGGGACAGGGGGCAGGAGACCCAGTACTTC
TRBJ1-3 . TRBV7-2 . CASSLGGSGNTIYF TGTGCCAGCAGCTTGGGAGGCTCTGGAAACACCATATATTTT
TRBJ1-2 . TRBV12-5 TRBD1 CASGPGTGSGYTF TGTGCTAGTGGCCCCGGGACAGGGAGCGGCTACACCTTC
TRBJ2-5 . TRBV12-3/TRBV12-4 . CASSLGQETQYF TGTGCCAGCAGTTTGGGACAAGAGACCCAGTACTTC
TRBJ1-6 . TRBV5-1 . CASSLAGGEFNSPLHF TGCGCCAGCAGCTTGGCTGGGGGCGAGTTTAATTCACCCCTCCACTTT
TRBJ2-7 few TRBV12-3/TRBV12-4 . CASSLAPGSEQYF TGTGCCAGCAGTTTAGCACCAGGGTCCGAGCAGTACTTC
TRBJ2-7 . TRBV4-3 . CASSHQQGEGEQYF TGCGCCAGCAGCCACCAACAGGGAGAGGGCGAGCAGTACTTC
TRBJ1-1 . TRBV19 . CASSIEPVDTEAFF TGTGCCAGTAGTATTGAGCCCGTGGACACTGAAGCTTTCTTT
TRBJ2-2 . TRBV19 TRBD1 CASSKQGAGTGELFF TGTGCCAGTAGCAAGCAGGGGGCCGGGACCGGGGAGCTGTTTTTT
TRBJ2-3 once TRBV29-1 . CSVPQGADTQYF TGCAGCGTGCCACAGGGAGCAGATACGCAGTATTTT
TRBJ1-5 . TRBV11-2 TRBD1 CASSLDGSGGADQPQHF TGTGCCAGCAGCTTAGACGGTTCAGGGGGCGCGGATCAGCCCCAGCATTTT
TRBJ2-6 . TRBV5-1 TRBD1 CASSTSDRAGANVLTF TGCGCCAGCAGCACCTCGGACAGGGCTGGGGCCAACGTCCTGACTTTC
TRBJ2-7 . TRBV2 . CASRRDRSYEQYF TGTGCCAGCAGGCGAGACAGGAGCTACGAGCAGTACTTC
TRBJ2-2 . TRBV6-2/TRBV6-3 TRBD2 CASSYGMSSGGADTGELFF TGTGCCAGCAGTTACGGGATGTCTAGCGGGGGGGCCGACACCGGGGAGCTGTTTTTT
TRBJ1-1 . TRBV3-1/TRBV3-2 . CASSRWGEAEAFF TGTGCCAGCAGCCGATGGGGGGAGGCTGAAGCTTTCTTT
TRBJ1-2 . TRBV11-1 . CASSLGQVRNGYTF TGTGCCAGCAGCTTAGGACAGGTCCGAAATGGCTACACCTTC
TRBJ2-7 . TRBV11-3 TRBD1 CASSRDRESEQYF TGTGCCAGCAGCCGGGACAGGGAATCCGAGCAGTACTTC
TRBJ1-2 . TRBV6-4 . CASSDGGNYGYTF TGTGCCAGCAGTGACGGCGGGAACTATGGCTACACCTTC
TRBJ1-2 . TRBV10-3 . CAISLDRSYGYTF TGTGCCATCAGTTTAGACAGGAGCTATGGCTACACCTTC
TRBJ1-5 once TRBV20-1 TRBD1 CSASRDGQGNQPQHF TGCAGTGCCAGTAGAGACGGACAGGGAAATCAGCCCCAGCATTTT
TRBJ2-1 . TRBV9 . CASSVGDEQFF TGTGCCAGCAGCGTAGGGGATGAGCAGTTCTTC
TRBJ1-4 . TRBV29-1 . CSVELRGAEKLFF TGCAGCGTTGAACTAAGGGGCGCGGAAAAACTGTTTTTT
TRBJ2-1 . TRBV7-9 . CASNEAESYNEQFF TGTGCCTCCAACGAGGCGGAGTCCTACAATGAGCAGTTCTTC
TRBJ2-7 . TRBV6-2/TRBV6-3 TRBD1 CASSPLGGTGSTYEQYF TGTGCCAGCAGTCCACTCGGGGGGACAGGGAGTACCTACGAGCAGTACTTC
TRBJ1-2 . TRBV6-5 . CASSYAAGDHGYTF TGTGCCAGCAGTTACGCCGCAGGGGACCATGGCTACACCTTC
TRBJ1-5 few TRBV7-9 TRBD1 CASSLGQSNQPQHF TGTGCCAGCAGCTTGGGACAGAGCAATCAGCCCCAGCATTTT
TRBJ1-1 . TRBV5-1 TRBD1 CASSLGQGAAEAFF TGCGCCAGCAGCTTGGGACAGGGGGCCGCTGAAGCTTTCTTT
TRBJ2-2 . TRBV27 . CASSLLGHLNTGELFF TGTGCCAGCAGTTTATTGGGTCATCTGAACACCGGGGAGCTGTTTTTT
TRBJ1-6 . TRBV7-9 . CASSLAGDGISPLHF TGTGCCAGCAGCTTAGCTGGAGACGGAATTTCACCCCTCCACTTT
TRBJ2-1 . TRBV20-1 . CSASRASLSGRPYNEQFF TGCAGTGCTAGTCGGGCTAGTCTTTCTGGCCGTCCCTACAATGAGCAGTTCTTC
TRBJ1-2 . TRBV1 . CTSSQERQGGNYGYTF TGCACCAGCAGCCAAGAAAGACAGGGGGGTAACTATGGCTACACCTTC
TRBJ2-7 few TRBV21-1 . CASSKALAAYEQYF TGTGCCAGCAGCAAAGCACTAGCGGCCTACGAGCAGTACTTC
TRBJ2-6 . TRBV27 . CASSLVSPTLLGANVLTF TGTGCCAGCAGTTTGGTTTCCCCAACTCTCTTGGGGGCCAACGTCCTGACTTTC
TRBJ1-2 . TRBV10-3 TRBD1 CAISEGTGGGYTF TGTGCCATCAGTGAAGGGACAGGGGGTGGCTACACCTTC
TRBJ2-2 . TRBV11-1 TRBD2 CASSPLAGGIIRELFF TGTGCCAGCAGCCCCCTAGCGGGGGGGATTATCCGGGAGCTGTTTTTT
TRBJ2-7 few TRBV27 TRBD2 CASSLAGGQNEQYF TGTGCCAGCAGTTTAGCGGGGGGGCAAAACGAGCAGTACTTC
TRBJ2-1 . TRBV29-1 . CSAKGISDEQFF TGCAGCGCAAAGGGCATTAGTGATGAGCAGTTCTTC
TRBJ2-3 . TRBV7-3 TRBD1 CASSLTGTGWADTQYF TGTGCCAGCAGCTTAACCGGGACAGGGTGGGCAGATACGCAGTATTTT
TRBJ2-1 . TRBV7-2 . CASSLGAEAYNEQFF TGTGCCAGCAGCTTAGGCGCCGAGGCCTACAATGAGCAGTTCTTC
TRBJ2-2 . TRBV6-2/TRBV6-3 . CASSPTGELFF TGTGCCAGCAGTCCGACCGGGGAGCTGTTTTTT
TRBJ1-2 once TRBV9 . CASSAALDSFGYTF TGTGCCAGCAGCGCAGCCTTAGACAGTTTCGGTTACACCTTC
TRBJ2-7 . TRBV4-2 . CASSQNRVYEQYF TGTGCCAGCAGCCAGAACAGGGTCTACGAGCAGTACTTC
TRBJ1-1 . TRBV7-8 . CASSSRQENTEAFF TGTGCCAGCAGCTCCCGACAAGAGAACACTGAAGCTTTCTTT
TRBJ1-2 . TRBV11-3 . CASSLGQWGEAYGYTF TGTGCCAGCAGCTTAGGGCAGTGGGGTGAGGCCTATGGCTACACCTTC
TRBJ1-2 . TRBV20-1 . CSAPGTYGYTF TGCAGTGCTCCCGGGACCTATGGCTACACCTTC
TRBJ2-7 . TRBV20-1 TRBD2 CSASSGGATYEQYF TGCAGTGCAAGTAGCGGGGGGGCCACCTACGAGCAGTACTTC
TRBJ1-4 . TRBV5-4 TRBD1 CASSPTGGGSEKLFF TGTGCCAGCAGCCCAACAGGGGGCGGGAGTGAAAAACTGTTTTTT
TRBJ1-5 . TRBV2 TRBD1 CARQGASNQPQHF TGTGCCAGACAGGGGGCTAGCAATCAGCCCCAGCATTTT
TRBJ1-4 . TRBV7-2 . CASSLRVATNEKLFF TGTGCCAGCAGCCTACGCGTTGCAACTAATGAAAAACTGTTTTTT
TRBJ1-3 . TRBV6-5 . CASSYSPGSGNTIYF TGTGCCAGCAGTTACTCCCCCGGCTCTGGAAACACCATATATTTT
TRBJ1-4 . TRBV5-1 . CASSLAGANEKLFF TGCGCCAGCAGCTTGGCAGGGGCTAATGAAAAACTGTTTTTT
TRBJ1-6 . TRBV6-5 . CASSYAYTGNSPLHF TGTGCCAGCAGTTACGCTTACACAGGCAATTCACCCCTCCACTTT
TRBJ1-2 . TRBV19 TRBD1 CASSSTGTGTYGYTF TGTGCCAGTAGTTCAACCGGGACAGGGACCTATGGCTACACCTTC
TRBJ2-1 . TRBV7-3 . CASSLNTGLEQFF TGTGCCAGCAGCTTAAATACAGGGCTTGAGCAGTTCTTC
TRBJ1-2 . TRBV6-5 TRBD1 CASSPPDRGNYGYTF TGTGCCAGCAGCCCCCCGGACAGGGGGAACTATGGCTACACCTTC
TRBJ2-3 once TRBV11-3 . CASRSTGSTDTQYF TGTGCCAGCAGATCGACAGGTAGCACAGATACGCAGTATTTT
TRBJ2-3 . TRBV6-4 . CASSPTGSSTDTQYF TGTGCCAGCAGCCCGACCGGCTCTAGCACAGATACGCAGTATTTT
TRBJ2-1 once TRBV9 TRBD2 CASSVGPGGPNEQFF TGTGCCAGCAGCGTAGGCCCGGGGGGGCCTAATGAGCAGTTCTTC